This T cell receptor (beta chain) was recorded in a study of Tregs in tolerant kidney transplant recipients. Study-wide results and caveats: Validation in larger populations is needed because few patients were studied. Tregs expanded with activated donor B cells seemed most donor-specific.

Sequencing used immunoSEQ multiplex PCR; TCRdb keeps in-frame clones, though not all of them. The sample consists of about 52,000 clones, roughly nine tenths of them appearing once. CDR3 length: 19 amino acids. V shed 5 bases and J 0 bases; nucleotides not matched to a gene: 10. From germline, CDR1 is SEHNR and CDR2 FQNEAQ (reference sequence). As regards this clone: Its antigen is not identified.

The nonmyeloablative bone marrow transplants came from related graft donors, with transient mixed chimerism. The receptor's source is a human patient who received a combined kidney and bone marrow transplant. The graft donor may account for some of the T cells. The starting material was CD8+ T cells from blood (PBMCs), obtained 24 months after the transplant. The rearrangement links TRBV7-9 to TRBJ2-1, with TRBD2 matching over 13 bases. The chain's CDR3 is CASSRTSGRGWGSYNEQFF. In DNA, the CDR3 is TGTGCCAGCAGCCGGACTAGCGGGAGAGGTTGGGGCTCCTACAATGAGCAGTTCTTC.